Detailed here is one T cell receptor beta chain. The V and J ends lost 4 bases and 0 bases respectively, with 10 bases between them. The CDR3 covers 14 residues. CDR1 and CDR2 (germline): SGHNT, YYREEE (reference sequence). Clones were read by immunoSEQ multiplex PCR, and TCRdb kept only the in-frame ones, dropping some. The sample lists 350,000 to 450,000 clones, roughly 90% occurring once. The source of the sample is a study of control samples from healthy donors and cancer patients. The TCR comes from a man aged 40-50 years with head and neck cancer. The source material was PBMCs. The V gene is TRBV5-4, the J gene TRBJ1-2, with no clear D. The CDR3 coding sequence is TGTGCCAGCAGCCCGGAAATTCCTAACTATGGCTACACCTTC. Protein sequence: CASSPEIPNYGYTF.